Below, 21 T cell receptor beta chains from the same sample are listed, as sequenced in a study of T cells and Merkel cell carcinoma outcomes. Clones were sequenced by immunoSEQ multiplex PCR, and TCRdb holds only the in-frame ones, with some missing. The sample comprises several thousand clones, roughly 85% of which are singletons, and approximately 15% rests with the top ten. Sequencing was performed on tumor tissue from Merkel cell carcinoma. These receptors were taken from a human donor with Merkel cell carcinoma.

The chain combines TRBV5-4 with TRBJ2-3, with 11 bases aligning to TRBD2. Germline V gene sequence: CDR1 SGHNT, CDR2 YYREEE (reference sequence). V shed 4 bases, J shed 6 bases, and the junction held 10 bases outside the gene matches. The CDR3 length is 16 residues. This chain's CDR3 is CASSHRLAGGRDTQYF. CDR3 bases: TGTGCCAGCAGCCACCGGCTAGCGGGGGGCAGGGATACGCAGTATTTT.

The chain is built from TRBV2 and TRBJ1-2; 7 bases are a match to TRBD1. The V and J ends lost 11 bases and 2 bases, in that order; junction bases with no gene match: 8. The CDR3 covers 13 residues. Looked up from germline, CDR1 is SNHLY and CDR2 is FYNNEI. CDR3 protein: CALSSRGNYGYTF. CDR3 DNA sequence: TGTGCCTTGAGCTCCAGGGGGAACTATGGCTACACCTTC.

This clone was counted a few times. The chain recombines TRBV6-5 with TRBJ1-2, with TRBD1 identical over 7 bases. Looked up from germline, CDR1 is MNHEY and CDR2 is SVGAGI. Unmatched junction bases numbered 10, after V lost 4 bases and J lost 8 bases. The CDR3 runs to 14 residues. The CDR3 loop reads CASSSTGKVKGYTF. The CDR3 DNA is TGTGCCAGCAGTTCGACAGGGAAGGTAAAGGGCTACACCTTC.

Comments on this clone: At one boundary the junction diverges from the germline segment, which might be a read error. CDR3 sequence reads: CASREGDRAFYRTQYF. CDR3 nucleotide sequence: TGTGCCAGCAGGGAAGGCGACAGGGCCTTTTATCGGACCCAGTACTTC. The chain has TRBV2 and TRBJ2-5; TRBD1 matches 7 bases. The length of the CDR3 is 16 residues. Looked up from germline, CDR1 is SNHLY and CDR2 is FYNNEI.

This clone was recorded a few times. The rearrangement links TRBV25-1 to TRBJ1-1; D unresolved. This CDR3 comprises 15 residues. Germline CDR1 MGHDK, CDR2 SYGVNS. The ends were cut back, 2 bases at V and 5 bases at J, with 15 bases in the middle. The CDR3, as DNA: TGTGCCAGCAGTGAACGGAAAGGGATTAAGACTGAAGCTTTCTTT. It encodes CASSERKGIKTEAFF. The full variable domain, completed using reference TRBV25-1 and TRBJ1-1, is EADIYQTPRYLVIGTGKKITLECSQTMGHDKMYWYQQDPGMELHLIHYSYGVNSTEKGDLSSESTVSRIRTEHFPLTLESARPSHTSQYLCASSERKGIKTEAFFGQGTRLTVV.

V gene TRBV29-1 combines with J gene TRBJ2-5; D call uncertain. Trimming stripped 7 bases from V and 1 base from J, with 13 bases between. The CDR3 is 13 residues long. The germline V gene has CDR1 SQVTM and CDR2 ANQGSEA. Written as DNA, the CDR3 is TGCAGCGCCCTACGCCAGTTCCAAGAGACCCAGTACTTC. This translates into CSALRQFQETQYF.

V and J are TRBV9 and TRBJ2-1; 7 nucleotides line up with TRBD1. This CDR3 contains 15 residues. V shed 4 bases and J 0 bases; nucleotides not matched to a gene: 4. Germline lookup yields CDR1 SGDLS and CDR2 YYNGEE. The CDR3 nucleotides read TGTGCCAGCAGCCCAGGGACAGCCTCCTACAATGAGCAGTTCTTC. It is translated as CASSPGTASYNEQFF.

The sample holds a few counts of this clone. The chain carries TRBV18 and TRBJ2-3; no firm D call. Germline-derived CDR1 and CDR2 are KGHSH and LQKENI. Trimming left V 6 bases short and J 0 bases short, with 16 bases between. This CDR3 is 16 amino acids long. CDR3 sequence: CASSDQPQSSTDTQYF. The DNA of the CDR3 is TGTGCCAGCTCCGATCAGCCCCAATCTAGCACAGATACGCAGTATTTT.

Notes on this clone: A read error is the likely source, as a far larger clone sits one nucleotide away. This chain links TRBV30 with TRBJ1-5; D might be TRBD1 (5 bases). Deletions cut 3 bases from V and 9 bases from J, with 15 bases between. Germline values: CDR1 GTSNPN, CDR2 SVGIG (reference sequence). This CDR3 has 13 residues. The CDR3 sequence: CAWSRAWGGPQHF. The CDR3 nucleotides read TGTGCCTGGAGCCGCGCTTGGGGGGGGCCCCAGCATTTT.

The chain joins TRBV6-1 to TRBJ1-4; 12 bases match TRBD1. V lost 0 bases to trimming and J lost 8 bases; unmatched junction nucleotides: 4. There are 16 residues in the CDR3. CDR1 and CDR2 from the germline V gene are MNHNS and SASEGT. CDR3 in DNA: TGTGCCAGCAGTGAAGCGGGACAGGGGGCGCGAGAAAAACTGTTTTTT. Its translation is CASSEAGQGAREKLFF.

This clone was detected a few times. This chain's CDR3 is CASSQFGIDTQYF. Written as DNA, the CDR3 is TGTGCCAGCAGCCAATTCGGGATAGATACGCAGTATTTT. The rearrangement joins TRBV14 to TRBJ2-3; weak D call: TRBD2 (5 bases). V was trimmed by 2 bases and J by 5 bases, leaving 8 bases between them. CDR1 is SGHDN and CDR2 is FVKESK in the germline V gene. The CDR3 contains 13 residues.

This chain joins TRBV7-9 and TRBJ2-5; D remains unclear. This CDR3 has 16 residues. V shed 3 bases and J shed 3 bases, with 17 bases lying between them. Germline V gene sequence: CDR1 SEHNR, CDR2 FQNEAQ (reference sequence). The CDR3 nucleotides read TGTGCCAGCAGCTTTCCCGGGCCATCAGCAAAAGAGACCCAGTACTTC. This gives the protein CASSFPGPSAKETQYF.

This clone was picked up one time. The genes are TRBV6-6 and TRBJ1-1; D possibly corresponds to TRBD1 (6 bases). Germline CDR1 and CDR2: MNHNY and SVGAGI (reference sequence). Trimming pared 7 bases from V and 5 bases from J, leaving 14 bases between. The length of the CDR3 is 13 residues. The DNA for the CDR3 is TGTGCCAGCACCGGGACAACGAGGACTGAAGCTTTCTTT. It yields the protein CASTGTTRTEAFF.

This clone was counted a few times. The V call is TRBV6-5, the J call TRBJ2-2, with D possibly TRBD1 on 5 matching bases. Germline values: CDR1 MNHEY, CDR2 SVGAGI. The CDR3 loop spans 15 amino acids. V dropped 5 bases and J dropped 0 bases, with 10 bases sitting between them. The CDR3 spells CASSRQLANTGELFF. In DNA, the CDR3 is TGTGCCAGCAGTAGACAGTTAGCGAACACCGGGGAGCTGTTTTTT.

V is TRBV7-8 and J is TRBJ1-6, with D perhaps matching TRBD1 (5 bases). There are 15 residues in the CDR3. Germline V gene data show CDR1 as SGHVS and CDR2 as FQNEAQ. Between the trimmed V and J ends, which lost 1 base and 7 bases, there was a span of 11 bases. The CDR3 DNA reads as TGTGCCAGCAGCTTAGGTGGGGGTCCCAATTCACCCCTCCACTTT. This gives the protein CASSLGGGPNSPLHF.

V usage is TRBV5-4 and J usage is TRBJ2-3; the D is unclear. The germline V gene encodes CDR1 SGHNT and CDR2 YYREEE (reference sequence). The V gene lost 4 bases and the J gene lost 0 bases, with 9 bases spanning the gap. The CDR3 covers 14 residues. The CDR3 DNA reads TGTGCCAGCAGCCACCAAGGCAGCACAGATACGCAGTATTTT. Translation gives CASSHQGSTDTQYF. Supplemented by reference TRBV5-4 and TRBJ2-3, the full variable domain reads ETGVTQSPTHLIKTRGQQVTLRCSSQSGHNTVSWYQQALGQGPQFIFQYYREEENGRGNFPPRFSGLQFPNYSSELNVNALELDDSALYLCASSHQGSTDTQYFGPGTRLTVL.

The V gene is TRBV28, the J gene TRBJ2-7; the D gene is possibly TRBD2 (7 bases). Per germline, CDR1 MDHEN and CDR2 SYDVKM. The CDR3 consists of 15 residues. Trimming stripped 5 bases from V and 4 bases from J, with 18 bases between. The CDR3 sequence: CASSRGSAGAYEQYF. CDR3 in DNA: TGTGCCAGCAGTCGGGGGTCTGCGGGGGCTTACGAGCAGTACTTC.

This clone has just one count. The V call is TRBV7-2, the J call TRBJ1-1; 8 positions agree with TRBD1. Germline V lookup: CDR1 SGHTA, CDR2 FQGNSA. Trimming cost V 3 bases and J 4 bases; bases outside gene matches: 1. The CDR3 runs to 13 residues. CDR3 bases: TGTGCCAGCAGCTTCGACAGGGGCACTGAAGCTTTCTTT. Encoded protein: CASSFDRGTEAFF.

Only one count was recorded for this clone. The chain links TRBV11-3 to TRBJ2-7; no firm D call. The CDR3 totals 13 residues. Looked up from germline, CDR1 is SGHNT and CDR2 is YENEEA. Deletions cut 0 bases from V and 6 bases from J, with 9 bases between. The CDR3 protein is CASSLDRDTEQYF. In DNA form, the CDR3 reads TGTGCCAGCAGCTTAGATAGAGACACCGAGCAGTACTTC.

The sample holds a few counts of this clone. This sequence joins TRBV9 and TRBJ1-1, with 7 bases that match TRBD1. Germline V gene lookup returns CDR1 SGDLS and CDR2 YYNGEE. This CDR3 has 14 amino acids. V lost 1 base and J lost 6; bases outside the gene matches: 6. CDR3 sequence (DNA): TGTGCCAGCAGCGTAAGCTGGCAGGGGGCTGAAGCTTTCTTT. Its protein is CASSVSWQGAEAFF.

The genes are TRBV7-8 and TRBJ1-6; D unclear. In germline, CDR1 is SGHVS, CDR2 FQNEAQ. V was clipped by 1 base and J by 10 bases, with 8 bases between them. This CDR3 contains 13 residues. Here the CDR3 DNA reads TGTGCCAGCAGCTTAGTTGACGTCTCACCCCTCCACTTT. It yields the protein CASSLVDVSPLHF.